The T cell receptor beta chain described here comes from a study of T cell repertoires in cytomegalovirus infection. This clonotype was picked up a small number of times. TCRdb independently ran MiXCR on the reads; one entry per CDR3 protein. The sample includes about 740,000 distinct CDR3 sequences, 35% of them seen just once. Sequenced material: PBMCs. This TCR was sampled from a human donor in good health (CMV status not recorded). Some clones in this sample may be carry-over from other donors' samples.

The CDR3 region has the DNA TGTGCCAGCAGCCCCGCCCCACAGGGGAGCACAGATACGCAGTATTTT. This translates into CASSPAPQGSTDTQYF. V usage is TRBV5-5 and J usage is TRBJ2-3, with 7 bases fitting TRBD1. CDR1 and CDR2 (germline): SGHKS, YYEKEE (reference sequence). The CDR3 runs 16 residues. V trimming: 4 bases; J trimming: 0 bases; junction bases outside the gene matches: 8.